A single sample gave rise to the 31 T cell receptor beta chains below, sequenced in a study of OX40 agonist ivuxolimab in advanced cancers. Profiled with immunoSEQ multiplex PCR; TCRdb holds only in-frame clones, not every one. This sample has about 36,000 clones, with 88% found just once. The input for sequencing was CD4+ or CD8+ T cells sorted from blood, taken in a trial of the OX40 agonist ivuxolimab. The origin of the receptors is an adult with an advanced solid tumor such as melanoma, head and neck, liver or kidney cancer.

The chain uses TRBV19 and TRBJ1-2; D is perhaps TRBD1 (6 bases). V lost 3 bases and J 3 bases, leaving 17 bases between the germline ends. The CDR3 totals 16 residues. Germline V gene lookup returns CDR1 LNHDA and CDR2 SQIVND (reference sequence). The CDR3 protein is CASSIWATGADYGYTF. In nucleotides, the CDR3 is TGTGCCAGTAGTATCTGGGCGACAGGTGCGGACTATGGCTACACCTTC.

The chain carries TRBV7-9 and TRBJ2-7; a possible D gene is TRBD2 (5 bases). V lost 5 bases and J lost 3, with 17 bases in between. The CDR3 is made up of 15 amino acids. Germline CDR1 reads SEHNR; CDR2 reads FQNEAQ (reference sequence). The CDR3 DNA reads TGTGCCAGCAGCCCTGAGGGCGTCCGACGCTACGAGCAGTACTTC. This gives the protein CASSPEGVRRYEQYF.

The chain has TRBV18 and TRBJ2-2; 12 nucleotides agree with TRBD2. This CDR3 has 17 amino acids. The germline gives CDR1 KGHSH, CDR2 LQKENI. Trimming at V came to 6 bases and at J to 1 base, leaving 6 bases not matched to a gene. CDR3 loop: CASSHPGLAGNTGELFF. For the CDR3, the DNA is TGTGCCAGCTCTCATCCGGGACTAGCGGGGAACACCGGGGAGCTGTTTTTT.

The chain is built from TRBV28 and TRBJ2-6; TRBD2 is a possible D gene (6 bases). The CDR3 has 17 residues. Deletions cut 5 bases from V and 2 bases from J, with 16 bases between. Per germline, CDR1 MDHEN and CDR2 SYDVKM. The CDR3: CASSPRLGEAGANVLTF. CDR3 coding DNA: TGTGCCAGCAGTCCTCGATTAGGGGAGGCTGGGGCCAACGTCCTGACTTTC.

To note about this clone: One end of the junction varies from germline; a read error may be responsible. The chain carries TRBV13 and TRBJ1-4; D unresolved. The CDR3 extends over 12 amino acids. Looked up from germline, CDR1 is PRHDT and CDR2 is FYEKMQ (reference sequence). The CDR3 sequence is CASSLGVEKLFF. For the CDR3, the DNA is TGTGCCAGCAGCCTAGGAGTCGAAAAACTGTTTTTT.

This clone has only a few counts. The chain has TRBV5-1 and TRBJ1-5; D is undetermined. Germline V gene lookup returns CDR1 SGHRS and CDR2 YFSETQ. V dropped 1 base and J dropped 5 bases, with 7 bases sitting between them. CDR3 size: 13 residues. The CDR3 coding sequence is TGCGCCAGCAGCTTGTCCGTGGATCAGCCCCAGCATTTT. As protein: CASSLSVDQPQHF.

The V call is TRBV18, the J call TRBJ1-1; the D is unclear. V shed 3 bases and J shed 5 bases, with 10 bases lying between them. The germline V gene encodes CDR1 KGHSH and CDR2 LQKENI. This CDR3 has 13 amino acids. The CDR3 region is CASSPPVGTEAFF. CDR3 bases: TGTGCCAGCTCACCTCCAGTAGGTACTGAAGCTTTCTTT.

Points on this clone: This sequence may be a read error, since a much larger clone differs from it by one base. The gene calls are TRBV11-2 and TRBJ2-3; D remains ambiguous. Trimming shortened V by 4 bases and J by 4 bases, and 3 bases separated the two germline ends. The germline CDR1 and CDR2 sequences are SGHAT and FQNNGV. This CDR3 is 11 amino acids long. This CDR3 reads CASSWADTQYF. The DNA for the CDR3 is TGTGCCAGCAGCTGGGCAGATACGCAGTATTTT. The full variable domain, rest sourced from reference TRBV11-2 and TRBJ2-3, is EAGVAQSPRYKIIEKRQSVAFWCNPISGHATLYWYQQILGQGPKLLIQFQNNGVVDDSQLPKDRFSAERLKGVDSTLKIQPAKLEDSAVYLCASSWADTQYFGPGTRLTVL.

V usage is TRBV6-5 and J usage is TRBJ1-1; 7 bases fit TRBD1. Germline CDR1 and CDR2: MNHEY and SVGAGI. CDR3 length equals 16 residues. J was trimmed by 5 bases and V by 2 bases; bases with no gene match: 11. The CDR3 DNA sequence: TGTGCCAGCAGTTACGGTGGGGGAGCAGGGGGGACTGAAGCTTTCTTT. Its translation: CASSYGGGAGGTEAFF.

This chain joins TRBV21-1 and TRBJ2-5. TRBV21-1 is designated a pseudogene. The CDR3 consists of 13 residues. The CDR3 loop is CASSKTGRETQYF. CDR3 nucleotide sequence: TGTGCCAGCAGCAAAACAGGGAGGGAGACCCAGTACTTC.

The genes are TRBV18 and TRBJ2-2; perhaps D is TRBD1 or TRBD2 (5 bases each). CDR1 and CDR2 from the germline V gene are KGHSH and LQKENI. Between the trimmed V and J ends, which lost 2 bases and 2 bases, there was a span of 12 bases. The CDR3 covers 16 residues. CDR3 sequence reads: CASSPLGRQNTGELFF. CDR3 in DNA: TGTGCCAGCTCACCATTGGGACGGCAAAACACCGGGGAGCTGTTTTTT.

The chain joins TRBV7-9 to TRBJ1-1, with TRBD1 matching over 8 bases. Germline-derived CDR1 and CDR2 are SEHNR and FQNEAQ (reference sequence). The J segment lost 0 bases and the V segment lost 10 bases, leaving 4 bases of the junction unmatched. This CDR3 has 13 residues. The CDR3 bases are TGTGCCACCGGACAGGGACTGAACACTGAAGCTTTCTTT. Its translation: CATGQGLNTEAFF.

The CDR3 DNA follows: TGCGCCAGCAGCTTGGTTGAGACCCAGTACTTC. It is translated as CASSLVETQYF. V is TRBV5-1 and J is TRBJ2-5; no clear D. V lost 0 bases to trimming and J lost 5 bases, with 2 bases between them. This CDR3 contains 11 residues. The germline V gene has CDR1 SGHRS and CDR2 YFSETQ.

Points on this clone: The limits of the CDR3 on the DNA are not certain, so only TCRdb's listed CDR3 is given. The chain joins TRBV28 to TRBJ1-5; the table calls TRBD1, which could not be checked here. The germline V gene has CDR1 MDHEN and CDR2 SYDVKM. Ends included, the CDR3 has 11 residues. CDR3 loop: CASSTSLARHF.

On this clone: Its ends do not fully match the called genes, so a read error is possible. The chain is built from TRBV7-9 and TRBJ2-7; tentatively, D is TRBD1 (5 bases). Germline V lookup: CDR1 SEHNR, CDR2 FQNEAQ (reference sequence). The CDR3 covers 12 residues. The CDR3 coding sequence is TGTGCCAGCAGCATGGGGCCTTCGGCGTTGAACTTC. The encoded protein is CASSMGPSALNF.

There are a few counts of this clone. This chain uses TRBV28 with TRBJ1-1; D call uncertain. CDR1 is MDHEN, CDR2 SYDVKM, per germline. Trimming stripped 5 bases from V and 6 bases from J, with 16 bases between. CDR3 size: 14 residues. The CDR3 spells CASSRDLPTAEAFF. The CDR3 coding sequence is TGTGCCAGCAGTCGGGATTTACCGACGGCTGAAGCTTTCTTT.

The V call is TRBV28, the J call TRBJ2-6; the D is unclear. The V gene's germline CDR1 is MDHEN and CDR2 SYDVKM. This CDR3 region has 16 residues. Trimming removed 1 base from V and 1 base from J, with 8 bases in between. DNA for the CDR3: TGTGCCAGCAGTTTATCCCCCGTTTCTGGGGCCAACGTCCTGACTTTC. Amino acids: CASSLSPVSGANVLTF.

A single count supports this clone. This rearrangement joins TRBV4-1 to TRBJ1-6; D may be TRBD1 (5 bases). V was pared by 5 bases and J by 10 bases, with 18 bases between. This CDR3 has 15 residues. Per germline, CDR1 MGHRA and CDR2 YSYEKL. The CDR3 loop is CASSTHHVGASPLHF. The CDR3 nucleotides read TGCGCCAGCAGCACACACCATGTAGGGGCCTCACCCCTCCACTTT.

CDR3 in DNA: TGTGCCAGCAGCTTAGCTGGGGAGACCCAGTACTTC. Translated, it gives CASSLAGETQYF. The chain joins TRBV7-7 to TRBJ2-5; D remains ambiguous. Germline values: CDR1 SSHAT, CDR2 FNYEAQ (reference sequence). The CDR3 has 12 amino acids. Between the trimmed V and J ends, which lost 0 bases and 5 bases, there was a span of 4 bases.

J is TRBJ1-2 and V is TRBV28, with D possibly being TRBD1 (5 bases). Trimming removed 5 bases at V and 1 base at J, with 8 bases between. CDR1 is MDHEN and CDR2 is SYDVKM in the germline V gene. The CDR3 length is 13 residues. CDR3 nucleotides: TGTGCCAGCAGTACAAGGGGTAACTATGGCTACACCTTC. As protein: CASSTRGNYGYTF.

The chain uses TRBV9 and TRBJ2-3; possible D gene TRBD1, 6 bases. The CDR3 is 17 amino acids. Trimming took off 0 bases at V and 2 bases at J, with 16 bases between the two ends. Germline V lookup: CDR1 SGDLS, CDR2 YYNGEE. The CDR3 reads CASSVVPQGSLTDTQYF. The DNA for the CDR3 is TGTGCCAGCAGCGTAGTACCGCAGGGGTCCCTCACAGATACGCAGTATTTT.

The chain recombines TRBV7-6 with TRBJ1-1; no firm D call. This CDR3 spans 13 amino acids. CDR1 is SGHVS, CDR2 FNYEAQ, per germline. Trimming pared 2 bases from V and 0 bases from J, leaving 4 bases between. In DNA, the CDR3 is TGTGCCAGCAGCTTAACAATGAACACTGAAGCTTTCTTT. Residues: CASSLTMNTEAFF.

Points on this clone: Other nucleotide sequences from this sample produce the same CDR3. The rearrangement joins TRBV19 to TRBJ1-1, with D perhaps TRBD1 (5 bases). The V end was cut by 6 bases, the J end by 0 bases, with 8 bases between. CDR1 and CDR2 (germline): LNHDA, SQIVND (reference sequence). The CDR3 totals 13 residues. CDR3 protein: CASSKQVNTEAFF. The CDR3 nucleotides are TGTGCCAGTAGCAAACAGGTGAACACTGAAGCTTTCTTT.

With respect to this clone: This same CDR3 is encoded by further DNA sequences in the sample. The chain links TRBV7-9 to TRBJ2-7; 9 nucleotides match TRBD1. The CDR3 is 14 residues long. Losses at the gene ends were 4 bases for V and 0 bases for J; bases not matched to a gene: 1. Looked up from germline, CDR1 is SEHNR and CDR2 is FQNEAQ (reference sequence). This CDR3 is CASSSDRGSYEQYF. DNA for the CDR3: TGTGCCAGCAGCTCGGACAGGGGCTCCTACGAGCAGTACTTC.

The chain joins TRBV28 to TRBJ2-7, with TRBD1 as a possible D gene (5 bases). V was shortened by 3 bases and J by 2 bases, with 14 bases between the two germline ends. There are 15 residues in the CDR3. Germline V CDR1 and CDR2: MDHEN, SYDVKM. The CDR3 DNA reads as TGTGCCAGCAGTTTTCAGGCAGGGCATACCTACGAGCAGTACTTC. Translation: CASSFQAGHTYEQYF.

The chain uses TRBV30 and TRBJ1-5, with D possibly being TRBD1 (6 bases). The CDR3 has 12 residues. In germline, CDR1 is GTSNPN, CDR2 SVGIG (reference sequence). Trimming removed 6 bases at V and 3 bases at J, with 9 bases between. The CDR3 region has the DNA TGTGCCTGCGGACAGAACAATCAGCCCCAGCATTTT. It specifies CACGQNNQPQHF.

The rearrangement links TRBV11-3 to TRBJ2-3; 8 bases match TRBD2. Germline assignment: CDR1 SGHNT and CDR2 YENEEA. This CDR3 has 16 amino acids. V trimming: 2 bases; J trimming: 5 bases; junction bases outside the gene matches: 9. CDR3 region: CASSLFRGGLEDTQYF. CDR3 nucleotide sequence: TGTGCCAGCAGCTTATTTCGGGGGGGCCTGGAAGATACGCAGTATTTT.

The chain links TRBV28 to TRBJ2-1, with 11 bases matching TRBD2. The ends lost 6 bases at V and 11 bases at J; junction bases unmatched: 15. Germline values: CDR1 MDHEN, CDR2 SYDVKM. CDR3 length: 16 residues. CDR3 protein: CASSPSKLAGGLQQFF. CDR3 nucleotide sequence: TGTGCCAGCAGCCCTTCTAAATTAGCGGGAGGGCTACAGCAGTTCTTC.

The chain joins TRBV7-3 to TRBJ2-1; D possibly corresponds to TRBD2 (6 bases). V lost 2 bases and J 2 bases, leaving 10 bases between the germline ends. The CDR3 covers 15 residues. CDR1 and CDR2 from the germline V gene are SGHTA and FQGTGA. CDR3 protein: CASSLRAGTYNEQFF. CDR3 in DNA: TGTGCCAGCAGCTTACGGGCGGGAACCTACAATGAGCAGTTCTTC.

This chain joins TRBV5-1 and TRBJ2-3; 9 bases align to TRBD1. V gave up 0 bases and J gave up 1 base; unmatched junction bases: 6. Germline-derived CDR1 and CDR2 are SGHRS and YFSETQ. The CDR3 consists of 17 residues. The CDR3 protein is CASSLGPGQGGTDTQYF. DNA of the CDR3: TGCGCCAGCAGCTTGGGGCCGGGACAGGGAGGCACAGATACGCAGTATTTT.

The DNA of the CDR3 is TGTGCCAGCAGCTACCGCGTAGCTGACCGGAATCATTGGGAAAAACTGTTTTTT. It specifies CASSYRVADRNHWEKLFF. The gene calls are TRBV9 and TRBJ1-4, with unresolved D. The CDR3 spans 18 residues. Trimming cost V 4 bases and J 8 bases, with 27 bases left between them. Germline V gene sequence: CDR1 SGDLS, CDR2 YYNGEE.